Listed below are T cell receptor beta chains from one sample, sequenced in a study of shared T cell receptors in the human thymus. The protocol was immunoSEQ multiplex PCR, while the TCRdb copy is restricted to in-frame clones and leaves out a portion. The sample includes about 660,000 clones, 88% of them seen just once. These data also formed part of another study, on human thymus T cells.

Specimen: thymocytes. These receptors were taken from a boy under two years old with a congenital heart defect. CDR3s include the opening cysteine and the closing phenylalanine or tryptophan. Each record gives: J gene, D gene, clone size, V gene, CDR3 DNA, CDR3 protein. The D gene is left open where the match is weak. Rows give clone size only sometimes, using once, few, many, or a class for an expanded clone.

>TRBJ2-2|TRBD2|.|TRBV4-2
TGTGCCAGCAGCCAAGGGGGAGTAGCGGGAGGCAACACCGGGGAGCTGTTTTTT
CASSQGGVAGGNTGELFF
>TRBJ2-3|.|once|TRBV9
TGTGCCAGCAGCGTAGGGGCGGGGATCACAGATACGCAGTATTTT
CASSVGAGITDTQYF
>TRBJ1-1|.|.|TRBV30
TGTGCCTGGAGTGGAGGCAGAAAGAACACTGAAGCTTTCTTT
CAWSGGRKNTEAFF
>TRBJ2-5|.|.|TRBV29-1
TGCAGCGTTCCTCAAACACCTCAGGTCTGGGAGACCCAGTACTTC
CSVPQTPQVWETQYF
>TRBJ1-1|.|.|TRBV5-6
TGTGCCAGCAGCTTGGTCCTTCGTACTGAAGCTTTCTTT
CASSLVLRTEAFF
>TRBJ2-7|.|.|TRBV5-4
TGTGCCAGCAACCACCCCTGCGATAGCGGTGCCTACGAGCAGTACTTC
CASNHPCDSGAYEQYF
>TRBJ2-5|TRBD2|.|TRBV5-1
TGCGCCAGCAGCTTGGGCAGCGGGAGGGAAGAGACCCAGTACTTC
CASSLGSGREETQYF
>TRBJ2-7|TRBD2|.|TRBV29-1
TGCAGCGTTGCTGTAGCGGGAGCCCCCTACGAGCAGTACTTC
CSVAVAGAPYEQYF
>TRBJ2-7|TRBD2|.|TRBV28
TGTGCCAGCAGTTTAACCCCCGGGACTAGCGGGAAAAACAGCTACGAGCAGTACTTC
CASSLTPGTSGKNSYEQYF
>TRBJ2-1|.|.|TRBV9
TGTGCCAGCAGCGCCCCGTATAGCTCCTACAATGAGCAGTTCTTC
CASSAPYSSYNEQFF
>TRBJ2-3|TRBD2|.|TRBV10-1
TGCGCCAGCAGTAGGACTAGCGGGAGCTTGACAGATACGCAGTATTTT
CASSRTSGSLTDTQYF
>TRBJ2-1|.|once|TRBV19
TGTGCCAGTAGTCCCCCGGGCTTGACTAGTGATGGGAATGAGCAGTTCTTC
CASSPPGLTSDGNEQFF
>TRBJ2-7|TRBD1|few|TRBV18
TGTGCCAGCTCACCGGGACAGGGGGCCTACGAGCAGTACTTC
CASSPGQGAYEQYF
>TRBJ1-1|.|.|TRBV7-6
TGTGCCAGCAGCTTATCAGGAGGGAGGGCCCCTGAAGCTTTCTTT
CASSLSGGRAPEAFF
>TRBJ2-2|.|few|TRBV18
TGTGCCAGCTCACCTATCCCCGGGGAGCTGTTTTTT
CASSPIPGELFF
>TRBJ2-7|TRBD2|.|TRBV27
TGTGCCAGCAGTTTGCGACTAGCGGGAGTCCACGAGCAGTACTTC
CASSLRLAGVHEQYF
>TRBJ1-1|.|.|TRBV30
TGTGCCTGGAGCGAACAGGGACTGAACACTGAAGCTTTCTTT
CAWSEQGLNTEAFF
>TRBJ2-7|TRBD2|once|TRBV4-3
TGCGCCAGCAGCCAAGATCCCCCGGGGGGTCCATTGAGGGAGCAGTACTTC
CASSQDPPGGPLREQYF
>TRBJ1-2|.|.|TRBV5-6
TGTGCCAGCAGCCACTGGGTGACAGTTAACTATGGCTACACCTTC
CASSHWVTVNYGYTF
>TRBJ2-7|.|.|TRBV6-5
TGTGCCAGCAGTTACTCGACAAGGGGCATCTACGAGCAGTACTTC
CASSYSTRGIYEQYF
>TRBJ2-1|TRBD2|.|TRBV6-6
TGTGCCAGCAGTTACTCGAAAGTAGCGGGAGGGAATGAGCAGTTCTTC
CASSYSKVAGGNEQFF
>TRBJ2-1|TRBD2|.|TRBV29-1
TGCAGCGTCGGACTAGCGGGAGCCCTCACTGAGCAGTTCTTC
CSVGLAGALTEQFF
>TRBJ1-2|TRBD1|.|TRBV5-6
TGTGCCAGCAGCCCAGAAAGGACAGGGCCGAACTATGGCTACACCTTC
CASSPERTGPNYGYTF
>TRBJ1-5|TRBD1|.|TRBV29-1
TGCAGCGTTGATTGGGACAGGGGGTCGAGCAATCAGCCCCAGCATTTT
CSVDWDRGSSNQPQHF
>TRBJ2-7|TRBD2|.|TRBV5-8
TGTGCCAGCAGCTACCGGACTAGCGGGCCCTACGAGCAGTACTTC
CASSYRTSGPYEQYF
>TRBJ2-1|TRBD2|.|TRBV27
TGTGCCAGCAGTTCAAAAGGGACTAGCGGGTGGGATGAGCAGTTCTTC
CASSSKGTSGWDEQFF
>TRBJ1-3|TRBD1|.|TRBV11-2
TGTGCCAGCAGCCCGGACAGGGTCGGAAACACCATATATTTT
CASSPDRVGNTIYF
>TRBJ2-1|TRBD2|.|TRBV19
TGTGCCAGTAGTATGGGTTCCGGGGGGCTGGATACAGCGGGAGGGCCGGGCAATGAGCAGTTCTTC
CASSMGSGGLDTAGGPGNEQFF
>TRBJ2-6|TRBD1|.|TRBV28
TGTGCCAGCAGGCTCGCCGGACAGGCCGACTCTGGGGCCAACGTCCTGACTTTC
CASRLAGQADSGANVLTF
>TRBJ1-2|.|few|TRBV19
TGTGCCAGTAGTATACGGGGAGACTATGGCTACACCTTC
CASSIRGDYGYTF
>TRBJ2-1|.|.|TRBV18
TGTGCCAGCTCACCAATTATTTCGGACTATTTCCGCAATGAGCAGTTCTTC
CASSPIISDYFRNEQFF
>TRBJ2-2|TRBD2|.|TRBV9
TGTGCCAGCAGCATAGGGTTAGTAGCGGGACCGCCGGGGACCGGGGAGCTGTTTTTT
CASSIGLVAGPPGTGELFF
>TRBJ2-7|.|.|TRBV5-5
TGTGCCAGCAGCCGCGACAGGTCGACCTACGAGCAGTACTTC
CASSRDRSTYEQYF
>TRBJ2-1|TRBD2|.|TRBV5-7
TGTGCCAGCCCTCGGGGGCCCAGCGGGAGTAGGAACAATGAGCAGTTCTTC
CASPRGPSGSRNNEQFF
>TRBJ2-7|.|.|TRBV5-5
TGTGCCAGCAGCTTGACGAGGGCCCCGCCGGATTACGAGCAGTACTTC
CASSLTRAPPDYEQYF
>TRBJ2-2|TRBD2|.|TRBV27
TGTGCCAGCAGTTTAGAGGGACTAGCGGGAGAGGGCGGGGAGCTGTTTTTT
CASSLEGLAGEGGELFF
>TRBJ2-5|TRBD2|.|TRBV13
TGTGCCAGCAGCTTAGGCCTAGCGGGAGGGCCGGAGACCCAGTACTTC
CASSLGLAGGPETQYF
>TRBJ2-7|TRBD1|.|TRBV7-9
TGTGCCAGCAGCCCCCGGACAGGGGGTATCGGCGAGCAGTACTTC
CASSPRTGGIGEQYF
>TRBJ2-1|.|.|TRBV30
TGTGCCTGGAGTGCGGGGGGCTTGTGGAATGAGCAGTTCTTC
CAWSAGGLWNEQFF
>TRBJ2-2|.|.|TRBV6-1
TGTGCCAGCAGTGCCCCTAGGATAGCGAACACCGGGGAGCTGTTTTTT
CASSAPRIANTGELFF
>TRBJ1-4|TRBD1|.|TRBV9
TGTGCCAGCAGCGCGACAGGGGGAACTAATGAAAAACTGTTTTTT
CASSATGGTNEKLFF
>TRBJ2-1|.|.|TRBV21-1
TGTGCCAGCAGCAAGGACGCTACTAGCGGGAGAGACAATGAGCAGTTCTTC
CASSKDATSGRDNEQFF
>TRBJ2-3|.|.|TRBV29-1
TGCAGCGTTGTAGCGGGTCCCGGGGGCGGCACAGATACGCAGTATTTT
CSVVAGPGGGTDTQYF
>TRBJ1-3|.|few|TRBV11-2
TGTGCCAGCAGCTCCCCGGGACTTCTCAAAGCGGACACCATATATTTT
CASSSPGLLKADTIYF
>TRBJ2-3|.|few|TRBV18
TGTGCCAGCTCACCAGGGGGCTGGGGCACAGATACGCAGTATTTT
CASSPGGWGTDTQYF
>TRBJ2-1|TRBD2|.|TRBV6-5
TGTGCCAGCAGAACAAGTAGCGGGTCTGAGCAGTTCTTC
CASRTSSGSEQFF
>TRBJ1-2|TRBD1|once|TRBV7-9
TGTGCCAGCAGCTTCGTTAGGGGGCTCTATGGCTACACCTTC
CASSFVRGLYGYTF
>TRBJ2-7|TRBD2|.|TRBV19
TGTGCCAGTACCGGCCCCACTAGCGGCTCCTACGAGCAGTACTTC
CASTGPTSGSYEQYF
>TRBJ2-3|.|.|TRBV27
TGTGCCAGCAGTTTAGGGGGACAACGACGGGATACGCAGTATTTT
CASSLGGQRRDTQYF
>TRBJ2-1|.|.|TRBV10-3
TGTGCCATCGCCCCTACCCCGTGGAGCTCCTACAATGAGCAGTTCTTC
CAIAPTPWSSYNEQFF